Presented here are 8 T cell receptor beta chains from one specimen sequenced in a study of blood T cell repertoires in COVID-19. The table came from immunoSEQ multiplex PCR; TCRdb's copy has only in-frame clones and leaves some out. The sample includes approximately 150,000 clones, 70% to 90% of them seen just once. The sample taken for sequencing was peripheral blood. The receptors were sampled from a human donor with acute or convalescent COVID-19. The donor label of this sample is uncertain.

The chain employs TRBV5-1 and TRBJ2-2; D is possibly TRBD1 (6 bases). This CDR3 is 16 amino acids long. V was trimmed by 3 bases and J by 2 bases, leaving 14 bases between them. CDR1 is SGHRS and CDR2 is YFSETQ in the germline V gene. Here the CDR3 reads CASSYLRQANTGELFF. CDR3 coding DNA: TGCGCCAGCAGCTACTTAAGACAGGCAAACACCGGGGAGCTGTTTTTT. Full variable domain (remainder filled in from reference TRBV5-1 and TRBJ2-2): KAGVTQTPRYLIKTRGQQVTLSCSPISGHRSVSWYQQTPGQGLQFLFEYFSETQRNKGNFPGRFSGRQFSNSRSEMNVSTLELGDSALYLCASSYLRQANTGELFFGEGSRLTVL.

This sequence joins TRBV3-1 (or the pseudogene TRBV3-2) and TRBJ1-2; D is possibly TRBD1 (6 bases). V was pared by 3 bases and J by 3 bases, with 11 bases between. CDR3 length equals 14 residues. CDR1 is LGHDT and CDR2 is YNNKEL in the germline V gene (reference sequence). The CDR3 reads CASSQATGHYGYTF. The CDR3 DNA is TGTGCCAGCAGCCAGGCCACAGGGCACTATGGCTACACCTTC.

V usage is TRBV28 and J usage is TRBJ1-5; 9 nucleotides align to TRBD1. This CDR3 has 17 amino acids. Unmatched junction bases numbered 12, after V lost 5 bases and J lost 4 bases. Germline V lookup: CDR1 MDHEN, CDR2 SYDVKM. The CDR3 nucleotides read TGTGCCAGCAGTGTCCAGGACAGGGGAGCTTGGAATCAGCCCCAGCATTTT. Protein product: CASSVQDRGAWNQPQHF.

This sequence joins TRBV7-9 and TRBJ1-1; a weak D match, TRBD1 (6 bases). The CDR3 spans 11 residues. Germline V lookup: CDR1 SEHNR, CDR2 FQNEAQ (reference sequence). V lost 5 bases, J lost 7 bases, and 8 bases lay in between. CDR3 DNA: TGTGCCAGCAGCCAACAGGGTGAAGCTTTCTTT. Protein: CASSQQGEAFF.

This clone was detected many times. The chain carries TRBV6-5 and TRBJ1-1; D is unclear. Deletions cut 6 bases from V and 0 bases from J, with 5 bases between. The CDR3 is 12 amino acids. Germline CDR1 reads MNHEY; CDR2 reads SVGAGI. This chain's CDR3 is CASREMNTEAFF. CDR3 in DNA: TGTGCCAGCAGAGAGATGAACACTGAAGCTTTCTTT.

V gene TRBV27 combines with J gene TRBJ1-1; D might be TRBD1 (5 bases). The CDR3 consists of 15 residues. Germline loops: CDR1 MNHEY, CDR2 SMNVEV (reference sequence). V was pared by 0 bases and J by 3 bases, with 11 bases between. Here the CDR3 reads CASSLSPQGYTEAFF. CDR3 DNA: TGTGCCAGCAGTTTATCGCCTCAGGGATACACTGAAGCTTTCTTT.

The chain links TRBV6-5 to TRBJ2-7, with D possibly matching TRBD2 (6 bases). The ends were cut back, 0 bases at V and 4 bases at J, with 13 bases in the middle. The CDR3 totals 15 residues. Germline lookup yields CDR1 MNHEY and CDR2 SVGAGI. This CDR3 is CASSYSGGWGYEQYF. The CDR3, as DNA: TGTGCCAGCAGTTACTCGGGAGGCTGGGGGTACGAGCAGTACTTC.

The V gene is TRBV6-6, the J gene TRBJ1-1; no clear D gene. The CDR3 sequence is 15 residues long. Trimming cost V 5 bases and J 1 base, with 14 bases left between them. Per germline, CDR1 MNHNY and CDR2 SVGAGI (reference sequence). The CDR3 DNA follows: TGTGCCAGCAGTCAGGAAAGGAACAGGAACACTGAAGCTTTCTTT. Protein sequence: CASSQERNRNTEAFF.